This TCR beta chain was documented in a study of cytomegalovirus exposure and HLA in healthy donors. General study findings and limits: Looking again later, the authors saw that most CMV-associated TCR beta chains seemed HLA-restricted.

CDR1 and CDR2 from the germline V gene are SGDLS and YYNGEE. There are 16 residues in the CDR3. Trimming took off 3 bases at V and 0 bases at J, with 13 bases between the two ends. Note on this clone: The antigen remains undetermined.

The PCR contained 60 Vbeta and 13 Jbeta primers. The table came from immunoSEQ multiplex PCR; TCRdb's copy has only in-frame clones and leaves some out. The sample comprises fewer than 200,000 clones, approximately 85% of which are singletons, and around 11% rests with the top ten. The rearrangement links TRBV9 to TRBJ2-4, with TRBD2 as a possible D gene (5 bases). The sample taken for sequencing was PBMCs. The TCR sequence derives from a man between 45 and 60 years old in good health and CMV-seropositive. The CDR3 DNA sequence: TGTGCCAGCAGCGGAGAAATAGGACTAGCCAAAAACATTCAGTACTTC. Translating it yields CASSGEIGLAKNIQYF.